A selection of T cell receptor beta chains follows, all from one sample in a study of T-cell memory formation after mild COVID-19. MiXCR, applied by TCRdb to the 5' RACE reads, yields one record per CDR3 protein. The sample shows roughly 450,000 distinct CDR3 sequences, under 20% of them seen only once. Sample: PBMCs or a T cell subset sorted from them (not recorded which). The receptors come from a young man who had mild COVID-19 (a few samples of this study predate the infection). Cell type and time point are not known. Each CDR3 is given with its conserved first and last residue.

J,V,CDR3
TRBJ1-1,TRBV9,CASSVAGEENTEAFF
TRBJ1-1,TRBV28,CASSLGQPTAEAFF
TRBJ2-5,TRBV11-2,CASSTWTIQETQYF
TRBJ1-1,TRBV7-9,CASSQERWRRDTEAFF
TRBJ2-1,TRBV5-1,CASSFATSGGAHEQFF
TRBJ1-1,TRBV15,CATSSLGTGNTEAFF
TRBJ2-4,TRBV5-1,CASSSTGDGNIQYF
TRBJ2-3,TRBV9,CASSVVNRGPPDTQYF
TRBJ2-5,TRBV4-3,CASSPSLATETQYF
TRBJ2-3,TRBV7-2,CASSRGGAADTQYF
TRBJ2-2,TRBV3-1,CASTDRGNTGELFF
TRBJ1-1,TRBV20-1,CSARLGRGATEAFF
TRBJ2-5,TRBV4-3,CASSLHDNKWETQYF
TRBJ1-1,TRBV7-9,CASSLSRRADTEAFF
TRBJ1-2,TRBV24-1,CATSDLSPRGGYTF
TRBJ2-1,TRBV2,CASSEASPWVRNEQFF
TRBJ2-7,TRBV7-2,CASTRGTLSSYEQYF
TRBJ2-2,TRBV5-1,CASSLNGGENTGELFF
TRBJ2-7,TRBV20-1,CSAREQGAGPFHEQYF
TRBJ1-1,TRBV4-3,CASSQLLGLNTEAFF
TRBJ1-5,TRBV6-2/TRBV6-3,CASGPGQRNQPQHF
TRBJ2-1,TRBV5-1,CASSFLGGDEQFF
TRBJ1-5,TRBV20-1,CSARGGTGRPQHF
TRBJ2-2,TRBV25-1,CASSESPGGELFF
TRBJ2-5,TRBV20-1,CSAQDSAGTETQYF
TRBJ2-2,TRBV11-3,CASSFSGPGTGELFF
TRBJ2-5,TRBV5-4,CASSVQRGNQETQYF
TRBJ1-5,TRBV9,CASSVGGTSNQPQHF
TRBJ1-6,TRBV7-2,CASSLRTGESPLHF
TRBJ2-6,TRBV6-5,CASSPGANVLTF
TRBJ2-1,TRBV4-1,CASSQEGLAGNEQFF
TRBJ1-3,TRBV3-1,CASSQTPGLGLEKCYF
TRBJ1-4,TRBV6-6,CASTIGGALFNEKLFF
TRBJ1-3,TRBV20-1,CSARVPDRGGNTIYF
TRBJ2-1,TRBV4-1,CASSQGGHGNEQFF
TRBJ2-6,TRBV2,CASSAARGYSGANVLTF
TRBJ1-2,TRBV20-1,CSARDSGTGNLGYTF
TRBJ1-4,TRBV12-3/TRBV12-4,CASSLVGSANEKLFF
TRBJ1-2,TRBV30,CAWSVRGAGSGYGYTF
TRBJ2-7,TRBV6-5,CASSYLAAYEQYF
TRBJ1-6,TRBV3-1,CASSQKGLYNSPLHF